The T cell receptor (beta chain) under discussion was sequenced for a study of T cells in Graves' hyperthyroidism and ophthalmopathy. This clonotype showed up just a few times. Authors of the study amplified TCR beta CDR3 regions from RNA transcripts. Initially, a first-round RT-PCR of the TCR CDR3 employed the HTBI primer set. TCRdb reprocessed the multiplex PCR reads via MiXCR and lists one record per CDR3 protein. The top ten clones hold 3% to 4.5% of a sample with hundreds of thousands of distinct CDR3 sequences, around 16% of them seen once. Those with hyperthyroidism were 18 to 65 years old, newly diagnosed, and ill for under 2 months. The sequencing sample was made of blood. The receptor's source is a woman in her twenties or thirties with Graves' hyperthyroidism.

The CDR3 reads CASTGVSGSRNEQFF. CDR3 DNA: TGTGCCAGCACCGGGGTCAGCGGGAGTAGAAATGAGCAGTTCTTC. The chain links TRBV2 to TRBJ2-1, with TRBD2 matching over 8 bases. This CDR3 comprises 15 residues. Trimming took 7 bases from V and 7 from J; bases not matched to a gene: 12. The germline CDR1 and CDR2 sequences are SNHLY and FYNNEI.